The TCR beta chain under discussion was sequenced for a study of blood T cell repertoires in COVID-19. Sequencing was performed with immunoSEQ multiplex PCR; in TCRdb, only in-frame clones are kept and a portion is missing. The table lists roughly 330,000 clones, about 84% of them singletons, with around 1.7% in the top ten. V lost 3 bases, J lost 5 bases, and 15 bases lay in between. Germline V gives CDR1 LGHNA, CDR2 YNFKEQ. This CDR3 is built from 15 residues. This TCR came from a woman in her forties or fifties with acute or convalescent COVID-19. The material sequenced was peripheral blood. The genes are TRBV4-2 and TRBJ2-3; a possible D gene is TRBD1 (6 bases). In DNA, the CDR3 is TGTGCCAGCAGCCAGGGGACACCAGGTCAAGATACGCAGTATTTT. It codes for CASSQGTPGQDTQYF.